This T cell receptor beta chain originates from a study of blood T cell repertoires in COVID-19. Across the whole study: The United States, Italy and Spain provided the acute and convalescent COVID-19 samples. The analysed material was cDNA or gDNA that came from T cells, B-cell-depleted T cells, or PBMCs.

The authors' processing: Amplification of reference gene primers was used by the study to estimate nucleated cell counts. Repertoires were generated with immunoSEQ multiplex PCR, while TCRdb's copy carries only in-frame clones and drops some. Clone size and V and J calls were adopted from that table, with D and trimming inferred from the DNA. The sample records 150,000 to 200,000 clones, 60% to 80% being singletons. Germline CDR1 is SQVTM and CDR2 is ANQGSEA. This CDR3 spans 15 amino acids. Deletions cut 6 bases from V and 0 bases from J, with 16 bases between. The sample consisted of peripheral blood. The chain is built from TRBV29-1 and TRBJ2-3; the D gene is possibly TRBD1 (5 bases). This receptor was obtained from a woman in her seventies with acute or convalescent COVID-19. As DNA, the CDR3 is TGCAGCGTCTTTGGGGCAGGGTTTAGCACAGATACGCAGTATTTT. Translating gives CSVFGAGFSTDTQYF.